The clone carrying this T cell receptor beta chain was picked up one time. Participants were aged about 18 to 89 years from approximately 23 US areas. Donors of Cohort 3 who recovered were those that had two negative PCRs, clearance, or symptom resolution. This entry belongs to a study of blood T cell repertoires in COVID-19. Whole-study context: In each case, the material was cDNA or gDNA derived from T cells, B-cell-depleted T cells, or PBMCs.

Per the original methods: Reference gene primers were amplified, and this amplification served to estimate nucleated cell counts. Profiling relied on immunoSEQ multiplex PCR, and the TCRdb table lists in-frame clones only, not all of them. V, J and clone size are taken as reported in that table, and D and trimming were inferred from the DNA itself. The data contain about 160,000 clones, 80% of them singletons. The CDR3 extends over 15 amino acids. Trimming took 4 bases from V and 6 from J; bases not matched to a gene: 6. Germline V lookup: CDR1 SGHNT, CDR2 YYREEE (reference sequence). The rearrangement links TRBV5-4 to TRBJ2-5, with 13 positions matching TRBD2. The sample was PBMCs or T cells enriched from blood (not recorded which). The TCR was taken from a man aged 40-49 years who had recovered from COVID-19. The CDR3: CASSLRTSGGQTQYF. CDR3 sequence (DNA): TGTGCCAGCAGCCTTAGGACTAGCGGGGGACAGACCCAGTACTTC.